This entry lists 18 T cell receptor beta chains sequenced from one sample in a study of blood T cell repertoires in COVID-19. Generated by immunoSEQ multiplex PCR, the TCRdb table keeps only in-frame clones and is missing some. The sample shows hundreds of thousands of clones, 87% of them seen only once. The source material was PBMCs or T cells enriched from blood (not recorded which). The receptors were sampled from a woman aged 18-29 years with acute COVID-19.

This rearrangement joins TRBV5-1 to TRBJ1-1; 8 bases are a match to TRBD1. This CDR3 spans 14 amino acids. The V gene's germline CDR1 is SGHRS and CDR2 YFSETQ. Trimming at V came to 4 bases and at J to 2 bases, leaving 4 bases not matched to a gene. CDR3 bases: TGCGCCAGCAGCCCCGGGACAGGCAACACTGAAGCTTTCTTT. Its translation is CASSPGTGNTEAFF.

This clone turned up a few times. The chain joins TRBV7-2 to TRBJ1-4; the D gene is possibly TRBD1 (5 bases). Trimming left V 2 bases short and J 2 bases short, with 15 bases between. Germline lookup yields CDR1 SGHTA and CDR2 FQGNSA. The CDR3 has 17 residues. The CDR3 DNA reads TGTGCCAGCAGCTTAATGGGGCCCGGCCCCACTAATGAAAAACTGTTTTTT. Translation: CASSLMGPGPTNEKLFF.

The chain uses TRBV27 and TRBJ2-7; TRBD1 might be the D (5 bases). V shed 3 bases and J shed 4 bases, with 16 bases lying between them. The CDR3 contains 15 residues. Germline V lookup: CDR1 MNHEY, CDR2 SMNVEV (reference sequence). The CDR3 sequence is CASSFYQGSVYEQYF. In DNA form, the CDR3 reads TGTGCCAGCAGTTTCTACCAGGGAAGTGTTTACGAGCAGTACTTC.

The chain uses TRBV28 and TRBJ2-1, with TRBD1 matching 8 bases. CDR1 is MDHEN, CDR2 SYDVKM, per germline. Trimming at V came to 3 bases and at J to 10 bases, leaving 2 bases not matched to a gene. The CDR3 consists of 12 residues. In DNA form, the CDR3 reads TGTGCCAGCAGTTTGGGGGACAGGGAGCAGTTCTTC. Its translation: CASSLGDREQFF.

The genes are TRBV7-9 and TRBJ2-1; 9 bases are shared with TRBD2. Unmatched junction bases numbered 0, after V lost 2 bases and J lost 4 bases. CDR1 is SEHNR, CDR2 FQNEAQ, per germline (reference sequence). CDR3 length equals 14 residues. The CDR3 nucleotides read TGTGCCAGCAGCTTAACTAGCGGGTACAATGAGCAGTTCTTC. It specifies CASSLTSGYNEQFF.

This clone was counted a single time. The chain recombines TRBV28 with TRBJ2-7; 8 bases line up with TRBD1. The CDR3 has 14 residues. V trimming: 3 bases; J trimming: 2 bases; junction bases outside the gene matches: 3. Germline-derived CDR1 and CDR2 are MDHEN and SYDVKM. CDR3 in DNA: TGTGCCAGCAGTTTGGGACAGGCGACCTACGAGCAGTACTTC. Its translation: CASSLGQATYEQYF.

The chain has TRBV6-2 or TRBV6-3 and TRBJ2-7, with D tentatively TRBD1 (6 bases). V lost 2 bases to trimming and J lost 4 bases, with 21 bases between them. The CDR3 totals 17 residues. The V gene's germline CDR1 is MNHEY and CDR2 SVGEGT. The DNA of the CDR3 is TGTGCCAGCAGTTACAGTTTTTCCTGGGACAAGGAGTACGAGCAGTACTTC. Protein: CASSYSFSWDKEYEQYF.

The chain uses TRBV28 and TRBJ2-1; 9 bases are shared with TRBD2. Unmatched junction bases numbered 10, after V lost 2 bases and J lost 5 bases. The CDR3 contains 17 residues. Germline loops: CDR1 MDHEN, CDR2 SYDVKM. CDR3 loop: CASSLSWATSGHNEQFF. CDR3 nucleotides: TGTGCCAGCAGTTTAAGTTGGGCGACTAGCGGCCACAATGAGCAGTTCTTC.

The genes are TRBV7-6 and TRBJ2-1, with 15 bases lining up with TRBD2. The germline CDR1 and CDR2 sequences are SGHVS and FNYEAQ. CDR3 length: 17 amino acids. V shed 1 base, J shed 8 bases, and the junction held 6 bases outside the gene matches. The CDR3 region has the DNA TGTGCCAGCAGCTTAGAGGGGACTAGCGGGGGGCAGGATGAGCAGTTCTTC. Amino acids: CASSLEGTSGGQDEQFF.

V gene TRBV5-1 combines with J gene TRBJ1-2, with D perhaps matching TRBD1 (6 bases). The CDR3 loop spans 14 amino acids. V shed 3 bases and J shed 6 bases, with 15 bases lying between them. Per the germline V gene, CDR1 is SGHRS and CDR2 is YFSETQ. CDR3 amino acids: CASSSGQSRDGYTF. The DNA for the CDR3 is TGCGCCAGCAGCTCCGGACAGAGCAGAGATGGCTACACCTTC.

V gene TRBV5-5 combines with J gene TRBJ2-7, with TRBD2 as a possible D gene (5 bases). Trimming shortened V by 0 bases and J by 5 bases, and 12 bases separated the two germline ends. Germline assignment: CDR1 SGHKS and CDR2 YYEKEE (reference sequence). The CDR3 extends over 14 amino acids. The CDR3 region is CASSLVREKNEQYF. The CDR3, as DNA: TGTGCCAGCAGCTTGGTCCGGGAAAAAAACGAGCAGTACTTC.

This clone was seen a few times. This CDR3 is CASSSIGSGTPLYGYTF. The CDR3 nucleotides read TGTGCCAGCAGTTCCATTGGGTCCGGGACTCCACTCTATGGCTACACCTTC. The chain joins TRBV27 to TRBJ1-2; maybe TRBD1 (5 bases). Trimming removed 4 bases at V and 4 bases at J, with 22 bases between. The germline CDR1 and CDR2 sequences are MNHEY and SMNVEV (reference sequence). The length of the CDR3 is 17 residues.

CDR3 nucleotides: TGCGCCAGCAGCCCCTGGGACAGGGGTGAGGCCCAGTACTTC. It is translated as CASSPWDRGEAQYF. This rearrangement joins TRBV4-1 to TRBJ2-5, with 10 positions matching TRBD1. This CDR3 has 14 residues. Trimming took 4 bases from V and 9 from J; bases not matched to a gene: 8. CDR1 and CDR2 (germline): MGHRA, YSYEKL.

This clone was observed once. The chain recombines TRBV28 with TRBJ2-1, with 7 positions matching TRBD1. The V and J ends lost 6 bases and 5 bases, in that order; junction bases with no gene match: 4. The CDR3 is 13 residues long. Germline V CDR1 and CDR2: MDHEN, SYDVKM. CDR3 bases: TGTGCCAGCAGCCGGGACAGAAACAATGAGCAGTTCTTC. It codes for CASSRDRNNEQFF.

This clone came up a few times. This chain's CDR3 is CAWTKQISGNTIYF. CDR3 bases: TGTGCCTGGACTAAACAGATCTCTGGAAACACCATATATTTT. The gene calls are TRBV30 and TRBJ1-3; D uncertain. Trimming left V 4 bases short and J 0 bases short, with 10 bases between. The germline gives CDR1 GTSNPN, CDR2 SVGIG (reference sequence). The CDR3 loop spans 14 amino acids.

The genes are TRBV9 and TRBJ2-1; D might be TRBD2 (8 bases). Germline loops: CDR1 SGDLS, CDR2 YYNGEE. V was shortened by 6 bases and J by 7 bases, with 20 bases between the two germline ends. The CDR3 is 15 residues long. The CDR3 spells CASNSGGTVVNEQFF. Here the CDR3 DNA reads TGTGCCAGCAACTCGGGGGGGACAGTAGTTAATGAGCAGTTCTTC. Full variable domain (remainder filled in from reference TRBV9 and TRBJ2-1): DSGVTQTPKHLITATGQRVTLRCSPRSGDLSVYWYQQSLDQGLQFLIQYYNGEERAKGNILERFSAQQFPDLHSELNLSSLELGDSALYFCASNSGGTVVNEQFFGPGTRLTVL.

A word on this clone: Within the sample, other DNA sequences also encode this same CDR3. V gene TRBV7-9 combines with J gene TRBJ2-1; the match to TRBD1 covers 8 bases. CDR1 SEHNR and CDR2 FQNEAQ come from the germline V gene (reference sequence). This CDR3 comprises 14 residues. V shed 1 base and J 5 bases; nucleotides not matched to a gene: 1. CDR3 residues: CASSLGTGNNEQFF. CDR3 in DNA: TGTGCCAGCAGCTTAGGGACAGGGAACAATGAGCAGTTCTTC.

The gene calls are TRBV28 and TRBJ1-5, with D perhaps TRBD1 (6 bases). The V end was cut by 6 bases, the J end by 4 bases, with 10 bases between. From germline, CDR1 is MDHEN and CDR2 SYDVKM. This CDR3 comprises 13 residues. The CDR3 is CASRKGVNQPQHF. CDR3 nucleotides: TGTGCCAGCAGGAAGGGGGTTAATCAGCCCCAGCATTTT.